Included here is one TCR beta chain sequence, with context. As yet, its antigen is unknown. This record comes from a study of cytomegalovirus exposure and HLA in healthy donors. Study findings and constraints: It was reported that TCR beta sequences correctly inferred the HLA-A and HLA-B alleles for most subjects. It was confirmed in vitro that a few of the CMV-associated chains were specific for CMV antigens.

The primer mix had 60 Vbeta and 13 Jbeta primers. Clones were read by immunoSEQ multiplex PCR, and TCRdb kept only the in-frame ones, dropping some. The sample shows about 160,000 clones, under 80% of them seen only once. V shed 5 bases, J shed 4 bases, and the junction held 2 bases outside the gene matches. There are 12 residues in the CDR3. CDR1 is GTSNPN and CDR2 is SVGIG in the germline V gene (reference sequence). The TCR sequence derives from a female donor in good health and CMV-seronegative. This chain uses TRBV30 with TRBJ1-3, with 7 bases aligning to TRBD1. Sequencing was carried out using PBMCs. In DNA, the CDR3 is TGTGCCTGGGGGACAGTCGGAAACACCATATATTTT. It encodes CAWGTVGNTIYF. The variable domain in full, completed from reference TRBV30 and TRBJ1-3, reads SQTIHQWPATLVQPVGSPLSLECTVEGTSNPNLYWYRQAAGRGLQLLFYSVGIGQISSEVPQNLSASRPQDRQFILSSKKLLLSDSGFYLCAWGTVGNTIYFGEGSWLTVV.